Sequencing of this TCR beta chain was carried out in a study of T cell responses to AZD1222 COVID-19 vaccine. Study-wide results and caveats: In the spike-specific TCR repertoire, nearly half reportedly target unmutated variant regions. With two AZD1222 doses given, Spike-specific TCR breadth and depth both rose.

To note about this clone: No antigen is known for it.

Measured with immunoSEQ multiplex PCR; TCRdb has only the in-frame clones, and not every one. This sample has 130,000 to 150,000 clones, with 85% to 90% found just once. The specimen was peripheral blood, collected on day 0 of AZD1222 vaccination. The clonotype was recovered from an adult in good health.

CDR3 sequence reads: CAISSLQREPQHF. CDR3 in DNA: TGTGCCATCAGTTCTCTCCAAAGGGAGCCCCAGCATTTT. This chain joins TRBV10-3 and TRBJ1-5; D call uncertain. The CDR3 is made up of 13 amino acids. The germline CDR1 and CDR2 sequences are ENHRY and SYGVKD. V gave up 5 bases and J gave up 8 bases, with 13 bases separating them.